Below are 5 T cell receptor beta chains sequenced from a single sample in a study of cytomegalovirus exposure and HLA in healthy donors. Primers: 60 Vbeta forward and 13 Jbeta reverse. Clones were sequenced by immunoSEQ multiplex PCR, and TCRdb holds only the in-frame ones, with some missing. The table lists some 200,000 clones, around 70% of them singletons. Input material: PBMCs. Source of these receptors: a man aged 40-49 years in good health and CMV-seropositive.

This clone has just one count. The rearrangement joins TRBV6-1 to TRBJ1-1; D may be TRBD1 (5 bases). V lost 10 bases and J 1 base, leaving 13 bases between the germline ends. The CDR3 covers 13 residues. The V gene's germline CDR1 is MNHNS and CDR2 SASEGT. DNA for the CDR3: TGTGCCACCCGACAGACCGAGAACACTGAAGCTTTCTTT. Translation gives CATRQTENTEAFF.

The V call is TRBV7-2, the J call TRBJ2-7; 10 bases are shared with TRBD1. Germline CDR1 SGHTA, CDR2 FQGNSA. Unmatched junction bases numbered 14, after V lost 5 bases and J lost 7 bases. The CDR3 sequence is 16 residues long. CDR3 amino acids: CASSLGWRQGAHEQYF. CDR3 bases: TGTGCCAGCAGCCTAGGCTGGCGACAGGGGGCGCATGAGCAGTACTTC.

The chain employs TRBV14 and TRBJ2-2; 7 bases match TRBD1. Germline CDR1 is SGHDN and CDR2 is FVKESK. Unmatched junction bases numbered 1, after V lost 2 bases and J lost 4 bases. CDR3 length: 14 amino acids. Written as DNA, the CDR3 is TGTGCCAGCAGCCAAAACAGGGGCACCGGGGAGCTGTTTTTT. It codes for CASSQNRGTGELFF.

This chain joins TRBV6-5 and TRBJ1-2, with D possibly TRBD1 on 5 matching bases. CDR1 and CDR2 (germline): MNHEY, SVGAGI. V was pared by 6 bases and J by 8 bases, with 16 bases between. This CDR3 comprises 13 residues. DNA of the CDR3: TGTGCCAGCAGCCGTACAGGCATGGGAGGCTACACCTTC. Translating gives CASSRTGMGGYTF.

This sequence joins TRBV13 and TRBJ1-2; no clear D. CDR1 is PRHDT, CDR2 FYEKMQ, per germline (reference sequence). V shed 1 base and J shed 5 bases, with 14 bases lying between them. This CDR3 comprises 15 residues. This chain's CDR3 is CASSLAGEVRYGYTF. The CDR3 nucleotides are TGTGCCAGCAGCTTAGCGGGTGAGGTACGGTATGGCTACACCTTC. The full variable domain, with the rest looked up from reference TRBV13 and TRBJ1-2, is AAGVIQSPRHLIKEKRETATLKCYPIPRHDTVYWYQQGPGQDPQFLISFYEKMQSDKGSIPDRFSAQQFSDYHSELNMSSLELGDSALYFCASSLAGEVRYGYTFGSGTRLTVV.